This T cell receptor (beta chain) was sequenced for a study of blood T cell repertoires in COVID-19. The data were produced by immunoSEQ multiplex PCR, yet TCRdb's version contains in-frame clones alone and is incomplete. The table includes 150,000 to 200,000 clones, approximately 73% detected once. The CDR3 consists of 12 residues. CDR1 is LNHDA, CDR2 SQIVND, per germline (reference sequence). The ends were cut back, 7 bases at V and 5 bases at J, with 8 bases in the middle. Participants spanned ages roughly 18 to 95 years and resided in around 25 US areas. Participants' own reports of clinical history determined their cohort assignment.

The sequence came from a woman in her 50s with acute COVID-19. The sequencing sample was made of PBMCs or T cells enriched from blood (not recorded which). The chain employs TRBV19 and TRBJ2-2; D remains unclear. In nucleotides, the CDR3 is TGTGCCAGTATAGATCGGACCGGGGAGCTGTTTTTT. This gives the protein CASIDRTGELFF.